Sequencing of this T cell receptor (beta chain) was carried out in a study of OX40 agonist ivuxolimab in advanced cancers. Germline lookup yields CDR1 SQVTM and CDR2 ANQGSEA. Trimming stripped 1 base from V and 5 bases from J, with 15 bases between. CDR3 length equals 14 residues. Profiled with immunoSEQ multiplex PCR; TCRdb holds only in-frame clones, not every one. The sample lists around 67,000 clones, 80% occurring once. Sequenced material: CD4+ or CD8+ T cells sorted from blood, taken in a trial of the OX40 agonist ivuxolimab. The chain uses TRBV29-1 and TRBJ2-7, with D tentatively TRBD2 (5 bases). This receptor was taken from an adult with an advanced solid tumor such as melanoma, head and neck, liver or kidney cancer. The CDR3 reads CSVEVRMSGNEQYF. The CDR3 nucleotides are TGCAGCGTTGAAGTAAGGATGTCGGGAAACGAGCAGTACTTC.